This is a list of T cell receptor beta chains from one sample in a study of cytotoxic CD8 clonotypes in ibrutinib-treated CLL. Clones were read by immunoSEQ multiplex PCR, and TCRdb kept only the in-frame ones, dropping some. The sample carries more than 200,000 clones, 79% recorded once. This material consisted of PBMCs, taken after 12 months of ibrutinib treatment. These receptors came from a human donor with chronic lymphocytic leukemia. CDR3s include the opening cysteine and the closing phenylalanine or tryptophan. A D gene is named only where the DNA matches it firmly. Clone size is not always given. Where it is, it says once, few, many or a class for expanded clones.

D gene: TRBD1; clone size: .; J gene: TRBJ2-2; V gene: TRBV19; CDR3 protein: CASNNRGANTGELFF; CDR3 DNA: TGTGCCAGTAACAACAGGGGGGCGAACACCGGGGAGCTGTTTTTT
D gene: TRBD1; clone size: .; J gene: TRBJ1-2; V gene: TRBV18; CDR3 protein: CASSPPDYVGQGINYGYTF; CDR3 DNA: TGTGCCAGCTCACCACCGGATTACGTGGGACAGGGGATTAACTATGGCTACACCTTC
D gene: .; clone size: .; J gene: TRBJ1-1; V gene: TRBV29-1; CDR3 protein: CSAPGNTEAFF; CDR3 DNA: TGCAGCGCCCCAGGGAACACTGAAGCTTTCTTT
D gene: .; clone size: .; J gene: TRBJ1-2; V gene: TRBV4-1; CDR3 protein: CASSQQYYGYTF; CDR3 DNA: TGCGCCAGCAGCCAACAATACTATGGCTACACCTTC
D gene: TRBD1; clone size: .; J gene: TRBJ2-2; V gene: TRBV5-6; CDR3 protein: CASSLTTGAGTGELFF; CDR3 DNA: TGTGCCAGCAGCTTGACGACAGGGGCCGGCACCGGGGAGCTGTTTTTT
D gene: .; clone size: few; J gene: TRBJ2-1; V gene: TRBV10-3; CDR3 protein: CAISLTGSNEQFF; CDR3 DNA: TGTGCCATCAGTCTAACAGGGAGCAATGAGCAGTTCTTC
D gene: TRBD1; clone size: .; J gene: TRBJ1-1; V gene: TRBV10-3; CDR3 protein: CAISGWDRSNTEAFF; CDR3 DNA: TGTGCCATCAGTGGCTGGGACAGGTCAAACACTGAAGCTTTCTTT
D gene: .; clone size: few; J gene: TRBJ1-1; V gene: TRBV18; CDR3 protein: CASSQSAGNREAFF; CDR3 DNA: TGTGCCAGCTCACAGTCGGCAGGAAACCGTGAAGCTTTCTTT
D gene: TRBD1; clone size: .; J gene: TRBJ1-1; V gene: TRBV13; CDR3 protein: CASSPGQGRVYTEAFF; CDR3 DNA: TGTGCCAGCAGCCCCGGACAGGGGAGGGTGTACACTGAAGCTTTCTTT
D gene: TRBD1; clone size: .; J gene: TRBJ1-2; V gene: TRBV7-3; CDR3 protein: CARPGQNYGYTF; CDR3 DNA: TGTGCCAGACCGGGACAGAACTATGGCTACACCTTC
D gene: TRBD1; clone size: .; J gene: TRBJ2-7; V gene: TRBV9; CDR3 protein: CASSAGTGGSYEQYF; CDR3 DNA: TGTGCCAGCAGCGCAGGGACAGGGGGATCCTACGAGCAGTACTTC
D gene: .; clone size: .; J gene: TRBJ1-1; V gene: TRBV7-9; CDR3 protein: CASSLSNTEAFF; CDR3 DNA: TGTGCCAGCAGCTTATCGAACACTGAAGCTTTCTTT
D gene: .; clone size: .; J gene: TRBJ2-4; V gene: TRBV5-1; CDR3 protein: CASSLARGNIQYF; CDR3 DNA: TGCGCCAGCAGCTTGGCGCGGGGAAACATTCAGTACTTC
D gene: TRBD2; clone size: few; J gene: TRBJ2-7; V gene: TRBV2; CDR3 protein: CASSGSLAESYEQYF; CDR3 DNA: TGTGCCAGCAGTGGGAGTCTAGCGGAATCCTACGAGCAGTACTTC
D gene: .; clone size: .; J gene: TRBJ1-5; V gene: TRBV19; CDR3 protein: CASSIVGESNQPQHF; CDR3 DNA: TGTGCCAGTAGTATAGTAGGGGAAAGCAATCAGCCCCAGCATTTT
D gene: .; clone size: .; J gene: TRBJ1-1; V gene: TRBV5-1; CDR3 protein: CASSLDMNTEAFF; CDR3 DNA: TGCGCCAGCAGCTTGGATATGAACACTGAAGCTTTCTTT
D gene: .; clone size: .; J gene: TRBJ1-5; V gene: TRBV6-4; CDR3 protein: CASSDGDNQPQHF; CDR3 DNA: TGTGCCAGCAGTGACGGGGATAATCAGCCCCAGCATTTT
D gene: TRBD2; clone size: .; J gene: TRBJ2-3; V gene: TRBV11-1; CDR3 protein: CASSMGLATADTQYF; CDR3 DNA: TGTGCCAGCAGCATGGGACTAGCGACCGCAGATACGCAGTATTTT
D gene: .; clone size: .; J gene: TRBJ2-1; V gene: TRBV7-9; CDR3 protein: CASSLVSSYNEQFF; CDR3 DNA: TGTGCCAGCAGCTTAGTGAGCTCCTACAATGAGCAGTTCTTC
D gene: .; clone size: .; J gene: TRBJ2-7; V gene: TRBV6-1; CDR3 protein: CASSGLYEQYF; CDR3 DNA: TGTGCCAGCAGTGGACTCTACGAGCAGTACTTC
D gene: .; clone size: .; J gene: TRBJ1-2; V gene: TRBV18; CDR3 protein: CASSQSKEYGYTF; CDR3 DNA: TGTGCCAGCTCACAAAGTAAGGAGTATGGCTACACCTTC
D gene: TRBD2; clone size: .; J gene: TRBJ2-3; V gene: TRBV5-1; CDR3 protein: CASSLRAGGPDTQYF; CDR3 DNA: TGTGCCAGCAGCTTAAGAGCGGGGGGGCCTGATACGCAGTATTTT
D gene: TRBD1; clone size: .; J gene: TRBJ2-3; V gene: TRBV5-1; CDR3 protein: CASRPPGGVTDTQYF; CDR3 DNA: TGCGCCAGCAGACCTCCAGGGGGCGTGACAGATACGCAGTATTTT
D gene: .; clone size: .; J gene: TRBJ2-1; V gene: TRBV7-9; CDR3 protein: CASSWGAPGSYNEQFF; CDR3 DNA: TGTGCCAGCAGCTGGGGGGCGCCGGGTTCCTACAATGAGCAGTTCTTC
D gene: TRBD2; clone size: .; J gene: TRBJ2-3; V gene: TRBV25-1; CDR3 protein: CASSEYGGGAWADTQYF; CDR3 DNA: TGTGCCAGCAGTGAATATGGCGGGGGGGCTTGGGCAGATACGCAGTATTTT
D gene: TRBD2; clone size: .; J gene: TRBJ2-3; V gene: TRBV7-8; CDR3 protein: CASSSPGLAGTDTQYF; CDR3 DNA: TGTGCCAGCAGCTCCCCGGGACTAGCGGGAACCGATACGCAGTATTTT
D gene: .; clone size: .; J gene: TRBJ2-7; V gene: TRBV4-1; CDR3 protein: CASSQDLGGTSVLHEQYF; CDR3 DNA: TGCGCCAGCAGCCAAGATCTGGGAGGCACAAGTGTGCTTCACGAGCAGTACTTC
D gene: .; clone size: .; J gene: TRBJ2-2; V gene: TRBV6-1; CDR3 protein: CASSENRVSGELFF; CDR3 DNA: TGTGCCAGCAGTGAGAACAGGGTATCCGGGGAGCTGTTTTTT
D gene: TRBD1; clone size: few; J gene: TRBJ1-2; V gene: TRBV18; CDR3 protein: CASSPPEGAYGYTF; CDR3 DNA: TGTGCCAGCTCACCCCCGGAGGGGGCCTATGGCTACACCTTC
D gene: .; clone size: .; J gene: TRBJ2-7; V gene: TRBV5-1; CDR3 protein: CASSTGTDTKQYF; CDR3 DNA: TGCGCCAGCAGCACCGGGACGGACACAAAGCAGTACTTC
D gene: .; clone size: .; J gene: TRBJ2-1; V gene: TRBV27; CDR3 protein: CASGTDPGWWSFF; CDR3 DNA: TGTGCCAGCGGGACGGACCCGGGGTGGTGGAGTTTCTTC
D gene: TRBD1; clone size: once; J gene: TRBJ2-1; V gene: TRBV19; CDR3 protein: CASSINRQGVYNEQFF; CDR3 DNA: TGTGCCAGTAGTATAAACCGACAGGGGGTCTACAATGAGCAGTTCTTC
D gene: .; clone size: many; J gene: TRBJ1-5; V gene: TRBV6-5; CDR3 protein: CASSYMVGNQPQHF; CDR3 DNA: TGTGCCAGCAGTTACATGGTTGGCAATCAGCCCCAGCATTTT
D gene: TRBD1; clone size: .; J gene: TRBJ2-1; V gene: TRBV7-9; CDR3 protein: CASSSLGGGQGSYNEQFF; CDR3 DNA: TGTGCCAGCAGCTCCCTAGGGGGAGGACAGGGCTCCTACAATGAGCAGTTCTTC
D gene: .; clone size: .; J gene: TRBJ2-7; V gene: TRBV10-2; CDR3 protein: CASSPDPTFEQYF; CDR3 DNA: TGCGCCAGCAGTCCGGACCCCACTTTCGAGCAGTACTTC
D gene: TRBD1; clone size: .; J gene: TRBJ1-6; V gene: TRBV5-1; CDR3 protein: CASSNRPGQGNSPLHF; CDR3 DNA: TGCGCCAGCAGCAATAGACCGGGACAGGGAAATTCACCCCTCCACTTT
D gene: TRBD1; clone size: .; J gene: TRBJ1-6; V gene: TRBV2; CDR3 protein: CASSGGQGADSPLHF; CDR3 DNA: TGTGCCAGCAGCGGGGGACAGGGGGCTGACTCACCCCTCCACTTT
D gene: TRBD1; clone size: .; J gene: TRBJ2-1; V gene: TRBV5-1; CDR3 protein: CASSLGTGLNEQFF; CDR3 DNA: TGCGCCAGCAGCTTGGGGACAGGGTTAAATGAGCAGTTCTTC
D gene: TRBD2; clone size: .; J gene: TRBJ2-3; V gene: TRBV9; CDR3 protein: CASSGGLAETDTQYF; CDR3 DNA: TGTGCCAGCAGCGGGGGACTAGCGGAGACAGATACGCAGTATTTT
D gene: TRBD1; clone size: .; J gene: TRBJ1-4; V gene: TRBV18; CDR3 protein: CASSPVRTGVEKLFF; CDR3 DNA: TGTGCCAGCTCACCAGTCCGGACAGGGGTGGAAAAACTGTTTTTT
D gene: TRBD1; clone size: .; J gene: TRBJ1-1; V gene: TRBV5-1; CDR3 protein: CASRAPGGAEAFF; CDR3 DNA: TGCGCCAGCAGGGCGCCAGGGGGAGCTGAAGCTTTCTTT
D gene: .; clone size: .; J gene: TRBJ1-3; V gene: TRBV6-4; CDR3 protein: CASAYNADEDF; CDR3 DNA: TGTGCCAGCGCCTACAATGCGGACGAGGATTTT
D gene: .; clone size: .; J gene: TRBJ2-5; V gene: TRBV10-1; CDR3 protein: CASSPGKETQYF; CDR3 DNA: TGCGCCAGCAGTCCGGGGAAAGAGACCCAGTACTTC
D gene: TRBD1; clone size: .; J gene: TRBJ1-2; V gene: TRBV10-3; CDR3 protein: CAISGGTANVYTF; CDR3 DNA: TGTGCCATCAGTGGGGGGACAGCGAATGTCTACACCTTC
D gene: .; clone size: .; J gene: TRBJ2-3; V gene: TRBV7-3; CDR3 protein: CASSLGLTGTDTQYF; CDR3 DNA: TGTGCCAGCAGCTTAGGACTCACGGGGACAGATACGCAGTATTTT
D gene: .; clone size: few; J gene: TRBJ1-2; V gene: TRBV20-1; CDR3 protein: CSSYTSYGYTF; CDR3 DNA: TGCAGTAGCTACACCAGCTATGGCTACACCTTC
D gene: .; clone size: .; J gene: TRBJ2-3; V gene: TRBV4-1; CDR3 protein: CASSQVWITDTQYF; CDR3 DNA: TGCGCCAGCAGCCAAGTTTGGATCACAGATACGCAGTATTTT
D gene: .; clone size: .; J gene: TRBJ1-3; V gene: TRBV6-5; CDR3 protein: CASSSPDRNTIYF; CDR3 DNA: TGTGCCAGCAGTTCCCCGGACAGAAACACCATATATTTT
D gene: .; clone size: .; J gene: TRBJ2-5; V gene: TRBV4-2; CDR3 protein: CASSPRVVDGGTQYF; CDR3 DNA: TGTGCCAGCAGCCCCCGAGTCGTGGACGGTGGGACCCAGTACTTC
D gene: TRBD1; clone size: .; J gene: TRBJ1-2; V gene: TRBV10-1; CDR3 protein: CARAARGDYGYTF; CDR3 DNA: TGCGCCAGGGCGGCCAGGGGGGACTATGGCTACACCTTC
D gene: .; clone size: .; J gene: TRBJ2-1; V gene: TRBV21-1; CDR3 protein: CASSGTGLRSSYNEQFF; CDR3 DNA: TGTGCCAGCAGCGGAACCGGGCTCCGAAGCTCCTACAATGAGCAGTTCTTC
D gene: TRBD1; clone size: .; J gene: TRBJ2-5; V gene: TRBV9; CDR3 protein: CASSVRDSRQNFGETQYF; CDR3 DNA: TGTGCCAGCAGCGTCCGGGACAGCCGGCAGAACTTTGGGGAGACCCAGTACTTC
D gene: .; clone size: .; J gene: TRBJ1-4; V gene: TRBV28; CDR3 protein: CASTSSMKKLFF; CDR3 DNA: TGTGCCAGCACTTCCAGTATGAAAAAACTGTTTTTT